Listed below are T cell receptor beta chains from one sample, sequenced in a study of human T cells and chemical hapten exposure. TCRdb re-analysed the RACE reads in MiXCR, keeping a single row per CDR3 protein. Seen here are about 82,000 distinct CDR3 sequences, about an eighth observed once, and the top ten hold 5.7%. Sequencing was performed on whole blood, taken in connection with sensitization to the hapten diphenylcyclopropenone (DPC). The receptors originated from a woman aged 45-65 years with alopecia areata. Some clones in this sample may be carry-over from other donors' samples. Both conserved end residues are trimmed from each CDR3. The order of the fields is V gene, CDR3 length, J gene, CDR3 protein.

TRBV14	12	TRBJ2-1	ASSQGLAGDAQF
TRBV11-2	11	TRBJ1-6	ATASSYNSPLH
TRBV5-6	11	TRBJ2-3	ASSIGSTDTQY
TRBV2	13	TRBJ2-1	ASSTRDLQYNEQF
TRBV5-1	13	TRBJ2-7	ASSLSTGATYEQY
TRBV13	16	TRBJ2-3	ASIKWRGSGAGTDTQY
TRBV16	11	TRBJ2-7	ASSPGTVHEQY
TRBV3-1	13	TRBJ1-1	ASSKGTGTGTEAF
TRBV5-1	11	TRBJ2-5	ASSLGGEETQY
TRBV7-9	13	TRBJ2-2	ASSAGTSGREKLF
TRBV6-5	12	TRBJ1-2	ASSPNGEGYGYT
TRBV5-4	12	TRBJ2-7	PLNTGTGDYEQY
TRBV12-3/TRBV12-4	10	TRBJ2-5	ASSFGRETQY
TRBV20-1	13	TRBJ2-5	SARRGGTRSETQY
TRBV6-5	14	TRBJ2-1	ASSRGRTGVYNEQF
TRBV25-1	12	TRBJ1-6	ASRSDRGPSPLH
TRBV20-1	12	TRBJ2-5	SARAGLAQETQY
TRBV30	11	TRBJ2-3	AWSVGGPDTQY
TRBV29-1	12	TRBJ2-3	SASIGGSGDMQY
TRBV6-2/TRBV6-3	10	TRBJ2-7	ASSPSDYEQY
TRBV20-1	12	TRBJ1-4	SAAREGSNEKLF
TRBV5-4	13	TRBJ2-7	ASSPRYRGAHEQY
TRBV5-1	11	TRBJ1-3	ASSLDIGNTIY
TRBV11-2	15	TRBJ1-1	ASSLRMPGAGETEAF
TRBV28	13	TRBJ2-5	ASSLGVRGHETQY
TRBV5-1	11	TRBJ2-7	ASSLTRAYEQY
TRBV2	13	TRBJ2-2	ASSPLATNTGELF
TRBV4-1	13	TRBJ2-5	ASSQGPSRSETQY
TRBV25-1	12	TRBJ2-2	ASAQGVDTGELF
TRBV20-1	10	TRBJ2-7	SARIGGNRQY
TRBV6-5	11	TRBJ1-2	ASSNMGLYGYT
TRBV18	11	TRBJ1-1	ASSPALSTEAF
TRBV29-1	10	TRBJ2-1	SVAVAGGPEF
TRBV11-2	11	TRBJ2-1	ASRDARDNEQF
TRBV20-1	14	TRBJ1-5	SASSGQKYSNQPQH
TRBV6-5	11	TRBJ1-1	ASRDSMNTEAF
TRBV5-8	14	TRBJ2-6	ASSYPGNSGANVLT
TRBV6-1	12	TRBJ2-5	ASSDPGGWETQY
TRBV3-1	11	TRBJ2-5	ASSRGPGETQY
TRBV20-1	14	TRBJ2-1	SARGRTGGRADEQF
TRBV7-2	13	TRBJ2-3	ASSLLGSDTDTQY
TRBV6-5	9	TRBJ2-7	ASSEGYEQY
TRBV7-2	10	TRBJ1-5	ASSQPNQPQH
TRBV18	12	TRBJ1-2	ASSPMGEEDGYT
TRBV7-8	11	TRBJ2-7	ASSLGRPYEQY
TRBV18	13	TRBJ2-1	ASSQLSGRDNEQF
TRBV29-1	10	TRBJ2-7	SVAQGAYEQY
TRBV20-1	12	TRBJ2-7	SANLGQVGYEQY
TRBV4-1	12	TRBJ2-7	ASSRGPLEREQY
TRBV29-1	12	TRBJ1-1	SGGRARGHTEAF